This entry features one T cell receptor (beta chain) sequence. CDR1 is MNHNS, CDR2 SASEGT, per germline. The CDR3 extends over 15 amino acids. Trimming at V came to 3 bases and at J to 9 bases, leaving 10 bases not matched to a gene. The sample is drawn from a study of blood T cell repertoires in COVID-19. Assay: immunoSEQ multiplex PCR; the TCRdb copy retains only in-frame clones and omits some. The data show over 40,000 clones, more than 85% seen once. Material for sequencing was peripheral blood. The genes are TRBV6-1 and TRBJ1-3; 8 nucleotides line up with TRBD1. This clonotype was obtained from a woman older than 75 with acute or convalescent COVID-19. Here the CDR3 reads CASSEGPGGFGTIYF. Here the CDR3 DNA reads TGTGCCAGCAGTGAGGGACCAGGGGGCTTTGGCACCATATATTTT.